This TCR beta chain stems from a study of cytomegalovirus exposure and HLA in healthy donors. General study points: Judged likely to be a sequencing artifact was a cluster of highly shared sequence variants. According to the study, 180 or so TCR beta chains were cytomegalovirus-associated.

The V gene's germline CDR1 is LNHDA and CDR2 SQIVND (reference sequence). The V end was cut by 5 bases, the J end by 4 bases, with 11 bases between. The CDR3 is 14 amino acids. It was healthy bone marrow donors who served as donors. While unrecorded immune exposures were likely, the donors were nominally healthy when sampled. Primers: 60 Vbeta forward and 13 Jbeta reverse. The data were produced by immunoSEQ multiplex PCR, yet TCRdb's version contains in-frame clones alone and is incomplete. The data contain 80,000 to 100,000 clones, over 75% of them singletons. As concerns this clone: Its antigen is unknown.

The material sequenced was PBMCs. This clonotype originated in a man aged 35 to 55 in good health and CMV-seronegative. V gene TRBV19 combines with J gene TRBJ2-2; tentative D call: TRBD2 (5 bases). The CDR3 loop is CASSARVATGELFF. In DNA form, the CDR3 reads TGTGCCAGTAGTGCGAGGGTAGCCACCGGGGAGCTGTTTTTT.